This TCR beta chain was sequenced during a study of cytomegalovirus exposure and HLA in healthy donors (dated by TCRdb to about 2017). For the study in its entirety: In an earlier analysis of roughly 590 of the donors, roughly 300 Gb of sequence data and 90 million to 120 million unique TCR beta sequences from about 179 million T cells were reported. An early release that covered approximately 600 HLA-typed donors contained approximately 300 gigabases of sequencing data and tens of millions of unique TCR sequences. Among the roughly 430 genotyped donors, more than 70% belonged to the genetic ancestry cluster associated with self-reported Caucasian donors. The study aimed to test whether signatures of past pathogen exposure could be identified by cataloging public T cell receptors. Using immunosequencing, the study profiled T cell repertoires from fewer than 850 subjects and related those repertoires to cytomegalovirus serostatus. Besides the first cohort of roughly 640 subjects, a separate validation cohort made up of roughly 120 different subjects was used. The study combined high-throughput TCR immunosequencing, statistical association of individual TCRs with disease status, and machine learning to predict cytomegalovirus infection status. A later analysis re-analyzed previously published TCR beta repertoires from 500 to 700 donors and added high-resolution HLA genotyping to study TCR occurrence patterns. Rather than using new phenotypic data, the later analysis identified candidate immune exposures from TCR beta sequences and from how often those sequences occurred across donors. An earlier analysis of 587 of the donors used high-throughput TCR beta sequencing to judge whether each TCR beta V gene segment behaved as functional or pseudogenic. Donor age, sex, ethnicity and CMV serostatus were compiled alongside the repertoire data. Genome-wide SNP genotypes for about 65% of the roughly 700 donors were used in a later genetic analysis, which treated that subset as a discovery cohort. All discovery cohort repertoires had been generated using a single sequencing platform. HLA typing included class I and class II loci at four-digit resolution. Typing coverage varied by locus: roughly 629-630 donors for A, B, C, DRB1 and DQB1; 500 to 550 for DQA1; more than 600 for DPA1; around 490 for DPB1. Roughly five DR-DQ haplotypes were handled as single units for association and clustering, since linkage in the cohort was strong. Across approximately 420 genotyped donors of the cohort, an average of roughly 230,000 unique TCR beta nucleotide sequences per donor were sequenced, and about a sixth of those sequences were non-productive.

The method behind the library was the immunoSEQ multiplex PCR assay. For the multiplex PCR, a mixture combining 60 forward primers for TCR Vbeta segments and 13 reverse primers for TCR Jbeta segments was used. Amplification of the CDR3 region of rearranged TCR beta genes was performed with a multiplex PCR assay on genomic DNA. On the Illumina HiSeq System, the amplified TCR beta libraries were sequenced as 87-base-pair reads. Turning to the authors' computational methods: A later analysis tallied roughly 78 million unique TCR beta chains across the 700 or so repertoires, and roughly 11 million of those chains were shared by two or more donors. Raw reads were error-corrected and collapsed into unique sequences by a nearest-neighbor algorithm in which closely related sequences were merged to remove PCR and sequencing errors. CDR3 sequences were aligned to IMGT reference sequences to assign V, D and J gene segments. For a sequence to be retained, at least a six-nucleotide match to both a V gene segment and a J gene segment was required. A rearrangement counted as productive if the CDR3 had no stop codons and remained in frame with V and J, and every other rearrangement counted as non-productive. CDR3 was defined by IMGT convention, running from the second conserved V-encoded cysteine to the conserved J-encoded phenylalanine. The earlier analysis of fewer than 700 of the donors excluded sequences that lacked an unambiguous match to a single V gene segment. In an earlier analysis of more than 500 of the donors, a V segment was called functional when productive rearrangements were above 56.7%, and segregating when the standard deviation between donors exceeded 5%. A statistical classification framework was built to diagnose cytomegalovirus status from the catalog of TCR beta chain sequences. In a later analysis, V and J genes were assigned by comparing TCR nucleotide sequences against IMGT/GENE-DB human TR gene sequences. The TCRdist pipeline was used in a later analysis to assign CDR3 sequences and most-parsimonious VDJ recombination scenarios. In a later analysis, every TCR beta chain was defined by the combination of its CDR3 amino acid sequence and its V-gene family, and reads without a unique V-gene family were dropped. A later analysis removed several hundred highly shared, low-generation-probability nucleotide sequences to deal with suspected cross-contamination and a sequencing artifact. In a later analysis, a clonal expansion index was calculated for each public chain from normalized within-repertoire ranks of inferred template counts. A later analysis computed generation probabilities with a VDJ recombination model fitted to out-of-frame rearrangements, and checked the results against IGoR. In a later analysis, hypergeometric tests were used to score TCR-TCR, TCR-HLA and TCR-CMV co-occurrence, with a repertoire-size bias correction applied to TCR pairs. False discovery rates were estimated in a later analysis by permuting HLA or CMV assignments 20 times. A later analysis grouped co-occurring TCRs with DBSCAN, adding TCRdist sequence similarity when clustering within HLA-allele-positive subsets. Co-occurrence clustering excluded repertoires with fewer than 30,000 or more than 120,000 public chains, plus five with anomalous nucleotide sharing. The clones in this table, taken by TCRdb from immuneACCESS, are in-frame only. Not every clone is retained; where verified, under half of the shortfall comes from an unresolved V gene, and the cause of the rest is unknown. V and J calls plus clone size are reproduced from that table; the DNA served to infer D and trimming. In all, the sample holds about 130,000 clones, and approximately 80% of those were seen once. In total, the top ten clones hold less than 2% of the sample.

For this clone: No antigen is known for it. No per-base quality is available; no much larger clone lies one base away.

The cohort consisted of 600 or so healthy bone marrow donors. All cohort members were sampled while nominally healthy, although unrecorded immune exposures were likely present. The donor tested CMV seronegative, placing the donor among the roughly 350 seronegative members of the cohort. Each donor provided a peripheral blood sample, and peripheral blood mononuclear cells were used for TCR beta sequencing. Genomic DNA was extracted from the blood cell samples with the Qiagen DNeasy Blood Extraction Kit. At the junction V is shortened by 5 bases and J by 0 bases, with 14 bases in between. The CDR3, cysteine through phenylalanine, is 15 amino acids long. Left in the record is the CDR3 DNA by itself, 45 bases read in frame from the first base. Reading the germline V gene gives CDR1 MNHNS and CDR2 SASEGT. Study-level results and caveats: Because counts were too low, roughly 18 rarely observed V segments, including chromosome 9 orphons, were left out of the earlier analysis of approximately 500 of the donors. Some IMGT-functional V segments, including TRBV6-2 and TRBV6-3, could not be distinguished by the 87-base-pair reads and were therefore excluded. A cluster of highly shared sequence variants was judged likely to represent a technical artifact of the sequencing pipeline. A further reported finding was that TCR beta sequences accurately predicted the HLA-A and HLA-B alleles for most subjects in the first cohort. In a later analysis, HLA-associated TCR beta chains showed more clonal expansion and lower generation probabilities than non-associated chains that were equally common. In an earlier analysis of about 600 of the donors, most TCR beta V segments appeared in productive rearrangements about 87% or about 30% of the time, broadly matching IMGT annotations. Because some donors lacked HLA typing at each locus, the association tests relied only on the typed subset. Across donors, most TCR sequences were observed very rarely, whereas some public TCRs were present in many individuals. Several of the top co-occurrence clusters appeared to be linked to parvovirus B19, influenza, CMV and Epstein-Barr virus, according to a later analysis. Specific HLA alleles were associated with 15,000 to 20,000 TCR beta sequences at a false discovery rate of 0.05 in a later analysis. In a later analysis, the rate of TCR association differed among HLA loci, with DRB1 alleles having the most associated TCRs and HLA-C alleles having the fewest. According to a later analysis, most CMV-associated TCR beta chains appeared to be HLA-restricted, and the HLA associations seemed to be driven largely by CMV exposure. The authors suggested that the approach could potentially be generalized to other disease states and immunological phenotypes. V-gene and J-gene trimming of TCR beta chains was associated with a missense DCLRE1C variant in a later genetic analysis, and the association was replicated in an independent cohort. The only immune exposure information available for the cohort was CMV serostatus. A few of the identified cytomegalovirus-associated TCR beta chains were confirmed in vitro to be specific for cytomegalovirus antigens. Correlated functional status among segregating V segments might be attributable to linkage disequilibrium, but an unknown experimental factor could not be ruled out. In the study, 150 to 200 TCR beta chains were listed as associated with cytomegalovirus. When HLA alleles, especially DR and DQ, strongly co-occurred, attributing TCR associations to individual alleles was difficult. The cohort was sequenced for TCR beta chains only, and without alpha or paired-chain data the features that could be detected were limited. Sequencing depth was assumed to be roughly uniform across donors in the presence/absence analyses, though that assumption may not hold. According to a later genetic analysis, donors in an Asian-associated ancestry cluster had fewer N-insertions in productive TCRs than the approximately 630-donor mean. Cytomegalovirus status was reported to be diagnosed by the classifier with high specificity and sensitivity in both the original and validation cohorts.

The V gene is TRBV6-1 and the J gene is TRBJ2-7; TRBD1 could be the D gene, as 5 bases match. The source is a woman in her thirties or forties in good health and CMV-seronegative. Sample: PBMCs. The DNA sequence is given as TGTGCCAGCAGTCTACTGCCGACAGACTCCTACGAGCAGTACTTC. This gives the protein CASSLLPTDSYEQYF.